This T cell receptor (beta chain) was found in a study of cytomegalovirus exposure and HLA in healthy donors. Study results and limitations: In a later analysis, first-cohort TCR clusters were found to tend to co-occur in the 120 or so validation repertoires.

Remarks on this clone: Its antigen remains unidentified.

Trimming pared 6 bases from V and 8 bases from J, leaving 19 bases between. The CDR3 is 14 amino acids. The germline V gene has CDR1 MNHEY and CDR2 SMNVEV (reference sequence). Only in-frame clones appear in the TCRdb table, and some are missing; sequencing was by immunoSEQ multiplex PCR. The sample includes over 250,000 clones, 80% to 90% seen only once; the top ten take roughly 1%. The rearrangement uses TRBV27 and TRBJ1-2; no reliable D call. The receptor comes from a woman under 30 in good health and CMV-seronegative. The sample comprised PBMCs. CDR3 coding DNA: TGTGCCAGCAGCCCCTTGGACCGGGATGGCGGCTACACCTTC. Amino acids: CASSPLDRDGGYTF.